This record concerns one T cell receptor beta chain sequence. In the authors' workflow: Amplifying reference gene primers gave estimates of nucleated cell counts. The repertoire was sequenced with immunoSEQ multiplex PCR; TCRdb's copy has only in-frame clones and lacks some. The D gene and trimming were derived from the DNA, and the V and J assignments and clone size from that table. The sample shows about 200,000 clones, around 82% of them seen only once. With 6 bases clipped from V and 8 bases from J, the junction kept 8 bases outside the gene matches. There are 14 residues in the CDR3. Germline V gives CDR1 MDHEN, CDR2 SYDVKM. The data were obtained in a study of blood T cell repertoires in COVID-19. Background on the study: The samples span acute and convalescent COVID-19 from the United States, Italy and Spain. PBMCs, B-cell-depleted T cells, or T cells provided the cDNA or gDNA that made up the material.

The receptor was derived from a woman in her 70s with acute or convalescent COVID-19. The chain is built from TRBV28 and TRBJ2-3, with 10 bases matching TRBD2. The sample taken for sequencing was peripheral blood. The CDR3 DNA follows: TGTGCCAGCAGCCTAGGACTAGCGGCCGGTACGCAGTATTTT. It codes for CASSLGLAAGTQYF.